These 26 T cell receptor beta chains originate from one sample sequenced in a study of regulatory T cells in long-lasting Graves disease. Time point here: newly diagnosed GD, antithyroid drugs for less than 3 months. Following extraction of RNA from PBMCs, that RNA was used to make the TCR library. CDR3-region Arm-PCR and iRepertoire HTBI primers produced the TCR beta libraries. TCRdb itself ran the multiplex PCR reads through MiXCR, one entry per CDR3 protein. The sample lists roughly 420,000 distinct CDR3 sequences; about 16% were seen once. Sample: peripheral blood mononuclear cells (PBMCs), taken at new diagnosis, from a patient treated with antithyroid drugs. Every receptor here comes from a female donor with Graves disease.

The chain couples TRBV20-1 to TRBJ2-7; 7 nucleotides agree with TRBD2. Trimming removed 6 bases from V and 4 bases from J; junction bases left unmatched: 12. The length of the CDR3 is 14 residues. Germline values: CDR1 DFQATT, CDR2 SNEGSKA (reference sequence). The CDR3 here is CSASREEGPYEQYF. The CDR3 nucleotides are TGCAGTGCCTCTCGGGAGGAGGGCCCTTACGAGCAGTACTTC.

This clonotype was detected many times. The genes are TRBV12-3 or TRBV12-4 and TRBJ2-5; either TRBD1 or TRBD2 may supply D (5 bases each). CDR3 length: 14 amino acids. The V and J ends lost 4 bases and 5 bases respectively, with 14 bases between them. The CDR3 DNA reads TGTGCCAGCAGTTCCGACTCTGAGGGGGAGACCCAGTACTTC. It codes for CASSSDSEGETQYF.

This clonotype was found many times. The CDR3 is CASSEWDGPSYEQYF. The CDR3 DNA follows: TGTGCCAGCAGTGAATGGGACGGGCCCTCCTACGAGCAGTACTTC. The V and J genes are TRBV6-1 and TRBJ2-7; TRBD1 or TRBD2 may be the D gene (5 bases each). Germline CDR1 is MNHNS and CDR2 is SASEGT. The V end lost 2 bases, the J end lost 0 bases, and 11 bases lay between the germline ends. The CDR3 totals 15 residues.

This clonotype was picked up a small number of times. This chain joins TRBV3-1 and TRBJ1-1; 9 bases are a match to TRBD1. The CDR3 covers 18 residues. V lost 0 bases and J lost 1; bases outside the gene matches: 9. Germline V gene data show CDR1 as LGHDT and CDR2 as YNNKEL (reference sequence). DNA for the CDR3: TGTGCCAGCAGCCAAGATCCTGGGACAGGGTCGGGGAACACTGAAGCTTTCTTT. It specifies CASSQDPGTGSGNTEAFF.

V gene TRBV10-3 combines with J gene TRBJ1-1, with 9 bases fitting TRBD1. The CDR3 has 14 residues. V lost 10 bases to trimming and J lost 3 bases; unmatched junction nucleotides: 9. Germline CDR1 is ENHRY and CDR2 is SYGVKD. CDR3 coding DNA: TGTGCCACCAGCCTGACAGGGGGTGACACTGAAGCTTTCTTT. Translated: CATSLTGGDTEAFF.

This clonotype was observed a handful of times. This chain links TRBV4-1 with TRBJ1-5, with unresolved D. The CDR3 spans 20 residues. CDR1 and CDR2 (germline): MGHRA, YSYEKL. V lost 4 bases and J 4 bases, leaving 29 bases between the germline ends. The CDR3 nucleotides read TGCGCCAGCAGCCGAATCCCCCTCCTCGTACAGTTTGAGGGTAATCAGCCCCAGCATTTT. Translation: CASSRIPLLVQFEGNQPQHF.

This clonotype showed up many times. The CDR3 DNA is TGTGCCAGCAGTACCACAGGGTGGCGGGACACTGAAGCTTTCTTT. It translates to CASSTTGWRDTEAFF. The chain joins TRBV12-3 or TRBV12-4 to TRBJ1-1; TRBD1 might be the D (6 bases). This CDR3 contains 15 residues. Trimming took off 5 bases at V and 3 bases at J, with 16 bases between the two ends.

Of note for this clonotype: A read error may produce the germline difference seen at one junction end. J is TRBJ1-5 and V is TRBV5-1, with TRBD1 matching 12 bases. There are 19 residues in the CDR3. The germline CDR1 and CDR2 sequences are SGHRS and YFSETQ. The CDR3 sequence: CASSFLRDRGRRGNQPQHF. The CDR3 coding sequence is TGTGCCAGCAGCTTCTTACGGGACAGGGGGCGCAGGGGCAATCAGCCCCAGCATTTT.

The chain combines TRBV25-1 with TRBJ2-3, with D maybe TRBD2 (6 bases). The CDR3 sequence is 15 residues long. Deletions cut 2 bases from V and 6 bases from J, with 15 bases between. Germline CDR1 is MGHDK and CDR2 is SYGVNS. CDR3: CASSERRDSGDTQYF. CDR3 DNA sequence: TGTGCCAGCAGTGAAAGACGGGACTCTGGGGATACGCAGTATTTT.

This clonotype was observed a handful of times. The rearrangement links TRBV7-9 to TRBJ2-1; 11 bases align to TRBD2. The CDR3 has 21 amino acids. Per germline, CDR1 SEHNR and CDR2 FQNEAQ (reference sequence). V was clipped by 1 base and J by 5 bases; unmatched bases: 19. The CDR3 sequence is CASSLGRLAGGLERKNNEQFF. DNA of the CDR3: TGTGCCAGCAGCTTAGGTCGGCTAGCGGGAGGTCTCGAGCGGAAAAACAATGAGCAGTTCTTC. Based on the CDR3 plus reference TRBV7-9 and TRBJ2-1, the full variable domain is DTGVSQNPRHKITKRGQNVTFRCDPISEHNRLYWYRQTLGQGPEFLTYFQNEAQLEKSRLLSDRFSAERPKGSFSTLEIQRTEQGDSAMYLCASSLGRLAGGLERKNNEQFFGPGTRLTVL.

This clonotype was found a few times. The chain is built from TRBV5-4 and TRBJ2-3, with 8 bases that match TRBD1. The J call may not be correct, given that the DNA end is closer to TRBJ2-5. Germline V gene lookup returns CDR1 SGHNT and CDR2 YYREEE (reference sequence). CDR3 length equals 16 residues. DNA of the CDR3: TGTGCCAGCAGCTTGGACGCAGGGGGCTTAGGAGAGACCCAGTACTTC. Protein: CASSLDAGGLGETQYF.

This clonotype was counted a few times. The CDR3 DNA sequence: TGCGCCAGCAGCCAAGATCCCAGCGGGGGTTTAGATGAGCAGTTCTTC. Residues: CASSQDPSGGLDEQFF. This chain links TRBV4-1 with TRBJ2-1; 8 nucleotides agree with TRBD2. This CDR3 region has 16 residues. J gave up 8 bases and V 0 bases, and 9 bases lay outside the gene matches. Germline V gene data show CDR1 as MGHRA and CDR2 as YSYEKL.

The genes are TRBV10-3 and TRBJ1-5; a weak D match, TRBD1 (6 bases). The ends were cut back, 2 bases at V and 5 bases at J, with 16 bases in the middle. This CDR3 is built from 16 residues. From germline, CDR1 is ENHRY and CDR2 SYGVKD. DNA for the CDR3: TGTGCCATCAGTGAGGCCAGCCGGGACACCCATCAGCCCCAGCATTTT. Translating gives CAISEASRDTHQPQHF.

In this sample, this clonotype turned up many times. The CDR3 spells CASRYSGAADTQYF. The CDR3, as DNA: TGTGCCAGCAGATATAGCGGGGCAGCAGATACGCAGTATTTT. The J gene is TRBJ2-3, the V gene TRBV6-2 or TRBV6-3; 8 bases are shared with TRBD2. The trim removed 6 bases at V and 4 bases at J, leaving 6 bases unmatched. Germline-derived CDR1 and CDR2 are MNHEY and SVGEGT. The CDR3 sequence is 14 residues long.

V usage is TRBV12-3 or TRBV12-4 and J usage is TRBJ1-2; 10 positions match TRBD1. The V segment lost 5 bases and the J segment 0 bases; nucleotides outside the gene matches: 12. The CDR3 extends over 18 amino acids. DNA for the CDR3: TGTGCCAGCAGTGACAACTCAGCCGGACAGGGGGCTAACTATGGCTACACCTTC. Translating it yields CASSDNSAGQGANYGYTF.

Notes on this clonotype: An end of the junction does not agree with germline; a read error may underlie this. This chain links TRBV6-2 or TRBV6-3 with TRBJ1-2; D gene unclear. The germline V gene encodes CDR1 MNHEY and CDR2 SVGEGT. The CDR3 contains 15 residues. CDR3 bases: TGTGCCAGCAGTGATAGCGGGAGGGATATTTATGGCCACACCTTC. Its protein is CASSDSGRDIYGHTF.

This clonotype was counted ten times or more. The CDR3 here is CASSEEGASNQPQHF. Written as DNA, the CDR3 is TGTGCCAGCAGTGAAGAGGGGGCCAGCAATCAGCCCCAGCATTTT. The chain couples TRBV2 to TRBJ1-5; the match to TRBD1 covers 7 bases. Per the germline V gene, CDR1 is SNHLY and CDR2 is FYNNEI. The CDR3 spans 15 residues. J was trimmed by 1 base and V by 1 base; bases with no gene match: 1. The full variable domain, rest sourced from reference TRBV2 and TRBJ1-5, is EPEVTQTPSHQVTQMGQEVILRCVPISNHLYFYWYRQILGQKVEFLVSFYNNEISEKSEIFDDQFSVERPDGSNFTLKIRSTKLEDSAMYFCASSEEGASNQPQHFGDGTRLSIL.

V usage is TRBV5-1 and J usage is TRBJ2-1; 9 nucleotides line up with TRBD1. The junction had 8 bases not matched to a gene; V was cut back by 0 bases and J by 10 bases. Germline CDR1 reads SGHRS; CDR2 reads YFSETQ. This CDR3 region has 15 residues. The CDR3: CASSLGTGVTYEQFF. CDR3 DNA sequence: TGCGCCAGCAGCTTGGGGACAGGGGTTACCTACGAGCAGTTCTTC.

The gene calls are TRBV6-1 and TRBJ2-3; the D gene is possibly TRBD2 (5 bases). From germline, CDR1 is MNHNS and CDR2 SASEGT. This CDR3 has 17 residues. The germline V and J ends were trimmed by 5 bases and 6 bases, with 24 bases remaining between them. CDR3 nucleotides: TGTGCCAGCAGTCCCGGGGTTTACGGGTCGCTGCGCGATACGCAGTATTTT. Encoded protein: CASSPGVYGSLRDTQYF.

This clonotype came up many times. The genes are TRBV27 and TRBJ2-5, with 14 positions matching TRBD2. V was pared by 8 bases and J by 4 bases, with 6 bases of the junction left unmatched. The CDR3 covers 15 residues. The germline CDR1 and CDR2 sequences are MNHEY and SMNVEV (reference sequence). CDR3 region: CASAGLAGAGETQYF. CDR3 in DNA: TGTGCCAGCGCGGGACTAGCGGGAGCGGGAGAGACCCAGTACTTC.

This clonotype was found many times. The chain combines TRBV12-3 or TRBV12-4 with TRBJ1-1; D is unresolved. The CDR3 spans 13 residues. V was shortened by 5 bases and J by 7 bases, with 14 bases between the two germline ends. The CDR3 DNA sequence: TGTGCCAGCAGTCCCCAATTACGTGGTGAAGCTTTCTTT. It translates to CASSPQLRGEAFF.

The chain couples TRBV6-5 to TRBJ2-5, with D uncertain. The germline V and J ends were trimmed by 0 bases and 0 bases, with 14 bases remaining between them. CDR3 length equals 17 residues. The germline gives CDR1 MNHEY, CDR2 SVGAGI. The CDR3 protein is CASSYSISAEYQETQYF. The DNA for the CDR3 is TGTGCCAGCAGTTACTCGATTAGTGCAGAGTACCAAGAGACCCAGTACTTC.

This clonotype occurred many times. J is TRBJ2-3 and V is TRBV5-1; D gene uncertain. This CDR3 is 10 amino acids long. Germline V CDR1 and CDR2: SGHRS, YFSETQ. The ends were cut back, 5 bases at V and 4 bases at J, with 2 bases in the middle. The CDR3, as DNA: TGCGCCAGCAGATCAGATACGCAGTATTTT. Translating it yields CASRSDTQYF.

This clonotype has ten or more counts. This rearrangement joins TRBV20-1 to TRBJ2-1; tentative D call: TRBD1 (5 bases). Between the trimmed V and J ends, which lost 0 bases and 0 bases, there was a span of 12 bases. This CDR3 spans 16 amino acids. CDR1 is DFQATT, CDR2 SNEGSKA, per germline (reference sequence). CDR3 nucleotide sequence: TGCAGTGCTAGAGATCAGGGATACTACTCCTACAATGAGCAGTTCTTC. This translates into CSARDQGYYSYNEQFF.

This clonotype was seen ten or more times. The V gene is TRBV5-1, the J gene TRBJ1-4; D not certain. This CDR3 spans 16 amino acids. Germline CDR1 is SGHRS and CDR2 is YFSETQ. The ends were cut back, 0 bases at V and 6 bases at J, with 15 bases in the middle. The CDR3 here is CASSLEGGSVDEKLFF. The CDR3 DNA reads TGCGCCAGCAGCTTGGAGGGAGGATCGGTAGATGAAAAACTGTTTTTT.

The chain joins TRBV27 to TRBJ2-3, with 11 nucleotides matching TRBD2. The V and J ends lost 7 bases and 5 bases, in that order; junction bases with no gene match: 11. The length of the CDR3 is 16 residues. Germline CDR1 reads MNHEY; CDR2 reads SMNVEV (reference sequence). The CDR3 DNA is TGTGCCAGCATCCATCTTAGCGGGGGGGCCGGAGATACGCAGTATTTT. The encoded protein is CASIHLSGGAGDTQYF.